This is a list of T cell receptor beta chains from one sample in a study of blood T cell repertoires in COVID-19. Sequencing used immunoSEQ multiplex PCR; TCRdb keeps in-frame clones, though not all of them. Among about 61,000 clones listed, 65% to 85% were seen once. Sequencing was done on a sample of peripheral blood. These TCRs come from a man at least 80 years old with active or convalescent COVID-19. CDR3s include the opening cysteine and the closing phenylalanine or tryptophan. D genes are given only for firm matches. The listing skips clone size in some rows; elsewhere it reads once, few, many or a size class.

>-|TRBD2|TRBV16
CASSQTSGAEGTQYF
>-|-|TRBV21-1
CASSKGGQRCTDTQYF
>once|TRBD2|TRBV4-3
CASSQEAGAGTGELFF
>-|-|TRBV18
CASSPSPGGSYGYTF
>many|-|TRBV19
CASSPNTYGYTF
>once|-|TRBV5-4
CASSPRDFRGLREQYF
>-|-|TRBV14
CASKWSGANEQFF
>-|-|TRBV6-6
CASSYPAGPGYNEQFF
>few|TRBD1|TRBV2
CASIAQGAGNTIYF
>once|TRBD1|TRBV5-1
CASSLGTGYQETQYF
>few|-|TRBV5-8
CASSLVRNGYTF
>once|-|TRBV5-5
CASSLEESSYNEQFF
>-|-|TRBV5-1
CASSLLVAGFGNTIYF
>once|TRBD1|TRBV7-8
CASSLDRGNSPLHF
>-|-|TRBV19
CASTTGFQPQHF
>-|-|TRBV7-2
CASSPVPGGWVREKLFF
>-|TRBD2|TRBV28
CASSRLAAGTGELFF
>-|TRBD2|TRBV7-9
CASSPPGLRSYEQYF
>-|-|TRBV7-3
CASGVAGAAGANVLTF
>-|-|TRBV19
CATAKSGTDTQYF
>-|-|TRBV2
CASSENRAGGYTF
>-|TRBD1|TRBV24-1
CATSDPGQGNTDTQYF
>-|TRBD1|TRBV5-5
CASSPSTGGNTEAFF
>-|TRBD2|TRBV27
CASRGTSGTPYNEQFF
>-|-|TRBV7-8
CASSSGTLSYEQYF
>-|-|TRBV4-2
CASCPSAGVSQPQHF
>-|-|TRBV9
CASSPPDNEQFF
>-|TRBD1|TRBV15
CATSRGQGRGDTEAFF
>-|-|TRBV28
CATRFRGATNEKLFF
>many|TRBD2|TRBV2
CASSAREGREQYF